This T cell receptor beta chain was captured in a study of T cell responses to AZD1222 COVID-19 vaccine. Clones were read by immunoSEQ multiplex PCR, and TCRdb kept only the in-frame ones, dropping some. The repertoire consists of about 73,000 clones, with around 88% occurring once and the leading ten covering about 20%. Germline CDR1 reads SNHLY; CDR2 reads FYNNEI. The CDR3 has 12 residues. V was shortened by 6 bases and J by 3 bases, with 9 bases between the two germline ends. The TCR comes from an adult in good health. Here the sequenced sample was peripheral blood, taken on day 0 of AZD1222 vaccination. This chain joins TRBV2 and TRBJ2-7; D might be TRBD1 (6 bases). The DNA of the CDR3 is TGTGCCAGCAGGACGGACAGCTACGAGCAGTACTTC. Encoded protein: CASRTDSYEQYF.